This T cell receptor (beta chain) was recovered during a study of shared clonotypes between healthy human individuals. Samples underwent the assay at deep level. Here immunoSEQ multiplex PCR was the method, and the copy in TCRdb shows in-frame clones only, minus some. The sample has 2 million to 2.5 million clones, approximately 95% seen once. Germline-derived CDR1 and CDR2 are MNHNS and SASEGT. V was shortened by 2 bases and J by 4 bases, with 11 bases between the two germline ends. The CDR3 is 14 amino acids. Sample: naive CD4+ T cells sorted from blood. This sample's subset: CD45RA+ positively selected. This TCR came from a man younger than 35 in good health. This sequence joins TRBV6-1 and TRBJ1-2; D call uncertain. The CDR3 protein is CASSENLSAYGYTF. The CDR3 region has the DNA TGTGCCAGCAGTGAAAATCTCTCAGCCTATGGCTACACCTTC.